Following are 2 T cell receptor beta chains from one sample sequenced in a study of blood T cells in healthy people across ages. A second PCR of about 6 to 12 cycles used a sample-barcoded 5' primer and a J-beta primer mix. MiXCR, applied by TCRdb to the 5' RACE reads, yields one record per CDR3 protein. This table has about a million distinct CDR3 sequences, 45% to 60% appearing once. The sample comprised blood. These receptors were collected from a woman aged 55-69 years in good health.

In nucleotides, the CDR3 is TGCAGTGCCAGAAAGCCAGTAGCTGGGGCCAACGTCCTGACTTTC. Its translation: CSARKPVAGANVLTF. This chain uses TRBV20-1 with TRBJ2-6; D is undetermined. This CDR3 contains 15 residues. The germline V and J ends were trimmed by 6 bases and 2 bases, with 14 bases remaining between them. In germline, CDR1 is DFQATT, CDR2 SNEGSKA (reference sequence).

This clonotype was picked up many times. The chain's CDR3 is CASSTGQGGKTNVLTF. CDR3 nucleotide sequence: TGTGCCAGCAGTACCGGACAGGGTGGTAAGACCAACGTCCTGACTTTC. The V and J genes are TRBV27 and TRBJ2-6, with TRBD1 matching 8 bases. The CDR3 extends over 16 amino acids. With 5 bases clipped from V and 8 bases from J, the junction kept 11 bases outside the gene matches. Germline CDR1 reads MNHEY; CDR2 reads SMNVEV (reference sequence).